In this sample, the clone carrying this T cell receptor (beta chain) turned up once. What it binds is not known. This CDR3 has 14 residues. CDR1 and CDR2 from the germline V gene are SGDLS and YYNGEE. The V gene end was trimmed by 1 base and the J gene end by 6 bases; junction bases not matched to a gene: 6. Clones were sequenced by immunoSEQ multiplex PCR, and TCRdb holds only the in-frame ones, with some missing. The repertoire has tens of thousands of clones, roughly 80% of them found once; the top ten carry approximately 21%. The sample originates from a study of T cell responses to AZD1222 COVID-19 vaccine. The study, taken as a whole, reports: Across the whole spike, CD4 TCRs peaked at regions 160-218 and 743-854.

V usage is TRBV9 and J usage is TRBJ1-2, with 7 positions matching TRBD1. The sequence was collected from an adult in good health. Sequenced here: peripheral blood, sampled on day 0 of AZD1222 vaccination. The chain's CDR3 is CASSVSRQGDGYTF. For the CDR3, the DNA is TGTGCCAGCAGCGTATCGCGTCAGGGGGATGGCTACACCTTC.